This TCR beta chain was obtained from a study of T cell repertoires in cytomegalovirus infection. Looking at the study overall: It was the public TCR beta signatures that indicated both CMV infection and matching HLA type.

In TCRdb, the reads were re-called with MiXCR into one record per CDR3 protein. The table includes under 850,000 distinct CDR3 sequences, 35% to 45% detected once. The CDR3 runs 16 residues. Germline CDR1 and CDR2: SNHLY and FYNNEI. The V and J ends lost 5 bases and 1 base, in that order; junction bases with no gene match: 9. Findings of the study overall: CMV-specific HLA-C-restricted TCR beta clonotypes dominated the ex vivo response.

With respect to this clonotype: The antigen remains unidentified.

Sequencing used PBMCs. The V and J genes are TRBV2 and TRBJ2-7; 9 bases match TRBD1. This receptor was taken from a human donor in good health (CMV status not recorded). Some clones in this sample may be carry-over from other donors' samples. CDR3 region: CASSKGQGGWSYEQYF. Written as DNA, the CDR3 is TGTGCCAGCAGTAAGGGACAGGGAGGATGGTCCTACGAGCAGTACTTC.